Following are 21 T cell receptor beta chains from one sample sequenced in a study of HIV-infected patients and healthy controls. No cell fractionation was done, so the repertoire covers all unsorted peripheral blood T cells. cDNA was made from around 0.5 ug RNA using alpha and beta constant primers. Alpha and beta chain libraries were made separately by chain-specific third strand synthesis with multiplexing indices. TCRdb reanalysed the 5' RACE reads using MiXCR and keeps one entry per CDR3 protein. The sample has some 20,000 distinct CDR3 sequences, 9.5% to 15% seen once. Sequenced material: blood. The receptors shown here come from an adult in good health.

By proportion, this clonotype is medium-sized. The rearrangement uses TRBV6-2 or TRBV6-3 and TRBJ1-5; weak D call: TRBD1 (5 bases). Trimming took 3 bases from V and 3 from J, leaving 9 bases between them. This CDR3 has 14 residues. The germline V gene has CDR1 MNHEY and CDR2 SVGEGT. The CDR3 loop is CASSYKDNNQPQHF. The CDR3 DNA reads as TGTGCCAGCAGTTATAAGGACAACAATCAGCCCCAGCATTTT.

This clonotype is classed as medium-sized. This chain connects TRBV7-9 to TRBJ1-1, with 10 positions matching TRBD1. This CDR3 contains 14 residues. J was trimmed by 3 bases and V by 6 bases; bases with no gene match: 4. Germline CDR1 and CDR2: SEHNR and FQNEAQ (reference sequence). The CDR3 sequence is CASSFGQGDTEAFF. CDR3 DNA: TGTGCCAGCAGTTTTGGACAGGGGGACACTGAAGCTTTCTTT.

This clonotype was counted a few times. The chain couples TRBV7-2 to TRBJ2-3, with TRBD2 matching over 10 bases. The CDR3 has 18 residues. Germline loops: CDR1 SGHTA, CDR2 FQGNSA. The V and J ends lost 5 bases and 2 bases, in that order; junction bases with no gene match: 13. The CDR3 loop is CASSLSGAGGGLTDTQYF. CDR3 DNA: TGTGCCAGCAGCCTTAGCGGAGCGGGGGGGGGGCTCACAGATACGCAGTATTTT.

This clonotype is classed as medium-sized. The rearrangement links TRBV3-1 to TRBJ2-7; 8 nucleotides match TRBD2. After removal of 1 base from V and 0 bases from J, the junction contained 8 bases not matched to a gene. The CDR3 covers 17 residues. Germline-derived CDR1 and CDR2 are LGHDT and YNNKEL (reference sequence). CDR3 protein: CASSQGSSGGSSYEQYF. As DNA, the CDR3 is TGTGCCAGCAGCCAAGGTTCTTCGGGGGGGAGCTCCTACGAGCAGTACTTC.

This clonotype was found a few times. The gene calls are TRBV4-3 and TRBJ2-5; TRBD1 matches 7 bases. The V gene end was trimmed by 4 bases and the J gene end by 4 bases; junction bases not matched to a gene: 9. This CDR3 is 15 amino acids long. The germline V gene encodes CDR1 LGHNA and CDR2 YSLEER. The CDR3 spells CASSLHPAGGETQYF. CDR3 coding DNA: TGCGCCAGCAGCCTCCACCCCGCAGGGGGAGAGACCCAGTACTTC.

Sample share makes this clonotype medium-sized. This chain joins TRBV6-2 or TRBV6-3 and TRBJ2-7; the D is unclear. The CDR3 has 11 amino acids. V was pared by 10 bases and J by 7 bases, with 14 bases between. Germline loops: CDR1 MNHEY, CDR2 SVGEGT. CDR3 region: CAIGSVGEQYF. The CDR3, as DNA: TGTGCCATTGGGTCGGTTGGAGAGCAGTACTTC.

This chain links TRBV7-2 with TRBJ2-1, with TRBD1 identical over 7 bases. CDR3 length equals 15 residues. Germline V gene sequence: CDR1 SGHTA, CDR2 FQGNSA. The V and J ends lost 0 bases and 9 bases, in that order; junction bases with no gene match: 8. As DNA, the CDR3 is TGTGCCAGCAGCTTAGCTTACCTTGAGGGGGCTGAGCAGTTCTTC. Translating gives CASSLAYLEGAEQFF.

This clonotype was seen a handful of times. Written as DNA, the CDR3 is TGCAGCGTTCAAGGGGTCGGAGATCAGCCCCAGCATTTT. The encoded protein is CSVQGVGDQPQHF. The chain has TRBV29-1 and TRBJ1-5; possibly TRBD1 for D (5 bases). V lost 5 bases and J lost 5, with 13 bases in between. The germline V gene encodes CDR1 SQVTM and CDR2 ANQGSEA. There are 13 residues in the CDR3.

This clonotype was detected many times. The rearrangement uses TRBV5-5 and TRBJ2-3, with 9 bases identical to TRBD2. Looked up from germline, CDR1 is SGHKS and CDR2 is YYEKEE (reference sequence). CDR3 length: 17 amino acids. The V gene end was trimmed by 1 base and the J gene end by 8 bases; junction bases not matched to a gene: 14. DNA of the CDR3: TGTGCCAGCAGCTTGTGGGGCATAGCGGGGGACCCGGGTACGCAGTATTTT. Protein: CASSLWGIAGDPGTQYF.

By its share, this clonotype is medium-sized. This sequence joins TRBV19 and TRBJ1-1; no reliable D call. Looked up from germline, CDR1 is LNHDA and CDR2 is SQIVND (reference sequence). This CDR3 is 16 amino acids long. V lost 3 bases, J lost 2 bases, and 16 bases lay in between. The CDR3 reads CASSMRRRGSNTEAFF. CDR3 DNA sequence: TGTGCCAGTAGTATGCGGCGGCGAGGCTCAAACACTGAAGCTTTCTTT.

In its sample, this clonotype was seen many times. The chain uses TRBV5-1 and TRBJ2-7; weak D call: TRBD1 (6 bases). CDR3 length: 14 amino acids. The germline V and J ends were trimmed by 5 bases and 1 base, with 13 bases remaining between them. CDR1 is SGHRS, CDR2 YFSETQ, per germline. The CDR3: CASSSWTDSYEQYF. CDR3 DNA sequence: TGCGCCAGCAGTTCGTGGACAGATTCCTACGAGCAGTACTTC.

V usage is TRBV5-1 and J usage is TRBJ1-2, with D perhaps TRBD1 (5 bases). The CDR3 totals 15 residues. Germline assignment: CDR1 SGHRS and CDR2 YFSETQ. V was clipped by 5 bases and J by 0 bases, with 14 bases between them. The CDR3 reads CASRLAGPANYGYTF. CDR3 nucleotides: TGCGCCAGCAGACTGGCGGGGCCAGCTAACTATGGCTACACCTTC.

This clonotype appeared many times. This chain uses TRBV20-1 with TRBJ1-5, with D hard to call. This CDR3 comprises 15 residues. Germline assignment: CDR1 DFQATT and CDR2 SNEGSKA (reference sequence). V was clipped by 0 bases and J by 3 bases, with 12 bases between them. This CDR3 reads CSARDLEGDNQPQHF. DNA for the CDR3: TGCAGTGCTAGAGATCTGGAGGGCGACAATCAGCCCCAGCATTTT.

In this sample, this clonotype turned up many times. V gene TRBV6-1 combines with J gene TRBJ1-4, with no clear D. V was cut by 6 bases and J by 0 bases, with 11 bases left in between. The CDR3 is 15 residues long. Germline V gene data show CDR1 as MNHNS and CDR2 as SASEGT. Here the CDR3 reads CASRTTLATNEKLFF. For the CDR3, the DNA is TGTGCCAGCAGGACCACTCTTGCAACTAATGAAAAACTGTTTTTT.

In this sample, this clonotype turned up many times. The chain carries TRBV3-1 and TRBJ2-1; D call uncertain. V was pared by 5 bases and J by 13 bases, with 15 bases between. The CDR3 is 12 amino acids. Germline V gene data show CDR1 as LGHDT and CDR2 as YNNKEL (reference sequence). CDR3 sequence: CASSAGPLKQFF. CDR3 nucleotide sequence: TGTGCCAGCAGCGCCGGGCCTCTTAAACAGTTCTTC.

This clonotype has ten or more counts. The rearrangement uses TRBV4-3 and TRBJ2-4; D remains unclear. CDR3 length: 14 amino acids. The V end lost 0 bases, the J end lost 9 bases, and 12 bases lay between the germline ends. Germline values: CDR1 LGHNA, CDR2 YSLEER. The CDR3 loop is CASSQDQRTGIQYF. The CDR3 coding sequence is TGCGCCAGCAGCCAAGACCAGAGGACGGGCATTCAGTACTTC.

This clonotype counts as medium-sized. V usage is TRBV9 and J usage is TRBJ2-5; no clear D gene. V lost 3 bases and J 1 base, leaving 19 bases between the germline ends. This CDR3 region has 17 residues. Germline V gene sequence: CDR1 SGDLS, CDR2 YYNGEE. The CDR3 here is CASSAGLGRTIQETQYF. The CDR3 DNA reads TGTGCCAGCAGCGCGGGCCTCGGCAGAACGATCCAAGAGACCCAGTACTTC.

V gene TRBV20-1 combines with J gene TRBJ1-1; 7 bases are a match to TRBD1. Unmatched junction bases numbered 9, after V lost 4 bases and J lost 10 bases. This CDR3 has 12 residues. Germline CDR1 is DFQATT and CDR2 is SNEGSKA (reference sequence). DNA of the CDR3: TGCAGTGCTAAGATCGCTTACAGGGGAGCTTTCTTT. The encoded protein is CSAKIAYRGAFF.

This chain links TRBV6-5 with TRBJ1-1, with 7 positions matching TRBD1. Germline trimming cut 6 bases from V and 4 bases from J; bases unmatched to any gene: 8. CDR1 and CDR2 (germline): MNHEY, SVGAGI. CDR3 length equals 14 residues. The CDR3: CASSLHRGPTEAFF. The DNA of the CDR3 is TGTGCCAGCAGCTTGCACAGGGGCCCCACTGAAGCTTTCTTT.

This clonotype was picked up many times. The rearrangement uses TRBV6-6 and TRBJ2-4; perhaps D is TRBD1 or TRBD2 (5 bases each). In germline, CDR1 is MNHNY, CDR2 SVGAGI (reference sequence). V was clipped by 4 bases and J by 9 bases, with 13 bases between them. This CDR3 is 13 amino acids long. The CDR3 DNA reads TGTGCCAGCAGTTCCGGGGCCCCTTTCATTCAGTACTTC. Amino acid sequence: CASSSGAPFIQYF.

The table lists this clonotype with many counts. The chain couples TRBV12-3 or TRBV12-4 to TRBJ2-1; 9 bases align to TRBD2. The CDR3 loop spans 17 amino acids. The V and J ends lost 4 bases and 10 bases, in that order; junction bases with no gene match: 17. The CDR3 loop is CASSSGVLAGSPSEQFF. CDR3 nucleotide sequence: TGTGCCAGCAGTTCCGGTGTGCTAGCGGGATCTCCGTCCGAGCAGTTCTTC.